This TCR beta chain was sequenced during a study of shared clonotypes between healthy human individuals. Every subset had its genomic DNA shared out evenly among several immunoSEQ plates. Profiled with immunoSEQ multiplex PCR; TCRdb holds only in-frame clones, not every one. The sample carries around 980,000 clones, approximately 78% recorded once. This CDR3 has 12 residues. The V gene's germline CDR1 is SGHDT and CDR2 YYEEEE. With 4 bases removed from V and 8 bases from J, the gap between germline ends came to 12 bases. The receptor comes from a man between 18 and 35 years old in good health. Some clones in this sample may be carry-over from other donors' samples. This chain connects TRBV5-6 to TRBJ1-2; D unresolved. Input material: memory CD4+ T cells from PBMCs. Regarding subset: CD45RA-negative fraction. Here the CDR3 DNA reads TGTGCCAGCAGCCCTCAAGCCGGGGGCTACACCTTC. As protein: CASSPQAGGYTF. Drawing the rest from reference TRBV5-6 and TRBJ1-2, the complete variable domain is DAGVTQSPTHLIKTRGQQVTLRCSPKSGHDTVSWYQQALGQGPQFIFQYYEEEERQRGNFPDRFSGHQFPNYSSELNVNALLLGDSALYLCASSPQAGGYTFGSGTRLTVV.